Sequencing of this TCR beta chain was carried out in a study of blood T cell repertoires in COVID-19. The CDR3 is 16 residues long. The V and J ends lost 0 bases and 3 bases respectively, with 15 bases between them. Per germline, CDR1 SGHRS and CDR2 YFSETQ. The table came from immunoSEQ multiplex PCR; TCRdb's copy has only in-frame clones and leaves some out. The sample yields about 440,000 clones, 70% to 90% seen once. What was sequenced was PBMCs or T cells enriched from blood (not recorded which). This chain connects TRBV5-1 to TRBJ1-2, with D perhaps matching TRBD1 (5 bases). The receptor comes from a woman in her late teens or twenties with acute COVID-19. In DNA, the CDR3 is TGCGCCAGCAGCTTGGGGACACCTAATACCTACTATGGCTACACCTTC. Encoded protein: CASSLGTPNTYYGYTF.